The 17 T cell receptor beta chains in this list originate from one sample, sequenced in a study of blood T cell repertoires in COVID-19. Clones were sequenced by immunoSEQ multiplex PCR, and TCRdb holds only the in-frame ones, with some missing. Of more than 95,000 clones listed, approximately 88% are singletons. Sequencing was performed on peripheral blood. All receptors derive from a man aged 50 or older with acute or convalescent COVID-19.

In this sample, this clone turned up once. The rearrangement uses TRBV19 and TRBJ2-2; 8 positions agree with TRBD2. The length of the CDR3 is 19 residues. The germline V gene encodes CDR1 LNHDA and CDR2 SQIVND (reference sequence). V shed 6 bases and J 5 bases; nucleotides not matched to a gene: 20. CDR3 sequence: CASSPLLQREGRRTGELFF. In DNA, the CDR3 is TGTGCCAGTAGCCCCTTACTACAACGGGAGGGCCGGAGAACCGGGGAGCTGTTTTTT. The variable domain in full, with the rest retrieved from reference TRBV19 and TRBJ2-2, is DGGITQSPKYLFRKEGQNVTLSCEQNLNHDAMYWYRQDPGQGLRLIYYSQIVNDFQKGDIAEGYSVSREKKESFPLTVTSAQKNPTAFYLCASSPLLQREGRRTGELFFGEGSRLTVL.

The chain uses TRBV19 and TRBJ1-1; the match to TRBD1 covers 9 bases. V lost 10 bases to trimming and J lost 6 bases; unmatched junction nucleotides: 12. The CDR3 has 14 amino acids. Germline CDR1 LNHDA, CDR2 SQIVND (reference sequence). CDR3 protein: CATHEDRGYSEAFF. The CDR3 DNA follows: TGTGCCACCCATGAAGACAGGGGGTATTCTGAAGCTTTCTTT.

CDR3 nucleotide sequence: TGCAGTGCTAGTAAACTAGCGGGCGAGCAGTACTTC. Translating gives CSASKLAGEQYF. V is TRBV20-1 and J is TRBJ2-7; TRBD2 matches 9 bases. Germline V gene data show CDR1 as DFQATT and CDR2 as SNEGSKA (reference sequence). The CDR3 sequence is 12 residues long. The trim removed 3 bases at V and 6 bases at J, leaving 3 bases unmatched.

This clone was counted a single time. Within the sample, other DNA sequences also encode this same CDR3. V usage is TRBV6-1 and J usage is TRBJ2-1; D uncertain. V was cut by 2 bases and J by 1 base, with 9 bases left in between. The CDR3 loop spans 15 amino acids. Germline V CDR1 and CDR2: MNHNS, SASEGT. The CDR3 sequence: CASSEPPRSYNEQFF. In DNA form, the CDR3 reads TGTGCCAGCAGTGAACCTCCCCGTTCCTACAATGAGCAGTTCTTC.

For the CDR3, the DNA is TGTGCCAGCAGTCCTCTAGGTGCGGGAACCGAAGCTTTCTTT. Its protein is CASSPLGAGTEAFF. The J gene is TRBJ1-1, the V gene TRBV6-5, with no clear D. V was shortened by 5 bases and J by 8 bases, with 18 bases between the two germline ends. The CDR3 consists of 14 residues. The V gene's germline CDR1 is MNHEY and CDR2 SVGAGI.

This clone was recorded once. J is TRBJ1-4 and V is TRBV15, with 10 bases lining up with TRBD1. Trimming at V came to 5 bases and at J to 7 bases, leaving 7 bases not matched to a gene. The CDR3 consists of 15 residues. In germline, CDR1 is LNHNV, CDR2 YYDKDF (reference sequence). CDR3 nucleotide sequence: TGTGCCACCAGCGGTATAGACAGGGGGCTTGAAAAACTGTTTTTT. This sequence encodes CATSGIDRGLEKLFF.

CDR3 DNA sequence: TGTGCCACCAGTCCCCCGGGACAGGCAAAAGAGACCCAGTACTTC. Amino acids: CATSPPGQAKETQYF. This chain joins TRBV24-1 and TRBJ2-5, with 8 bases lining up with TRBD1. After removal of 6 bases from V and 3 bases from J, the junction contained 8 bases not matched to a gene. CDR3 size: 15 residues. Germline values: CDR1 KGHDR, CDR2 SFDVKD.

The chain links TRBV25-1 to TRBJ1-2; 11 nucleotides align to TRBD1. With V trimmed by 7 bases and J by 8 bases, 6 bases remained unmatched. CDR3 size: 13 residues. Germline V gene lookup returns CDR1 MGHDK and CDR2 SYGVNS. CDR3 sequence: CASKPGTGGGYTF. CDR3 bases: TGTGCCAGCAAGCCCGGGACAGGGGGGGGCTACACCTTC.

The V and J genes are TRBV11-3 and TRBJ2-3; D is possibly TRBD2 (6 bases). Trimming took off 1 base at V and 2 bases at J, with 13 bases between the two ends. Germline CDR1 and CDR2: SGHNT and YENEEA. The CDR3 consists of 16 residues. The CDR3 DNA sequence: TGTGCCAGCAGCTTAGTGTTTGGGCGGGACACAGATACGCAGTATTTT. It translates to CASSLVFGRDTDTQYF.

This clone was seen a single time. The chain has TRBV3-1 (or the pseudogene TRBV3-2) and TRBJ1-2, with TRBD1 as a possible D gene (6 bases). V was cut by 0 bases and J by 3 bases, with 11 bases left in between. CDR3 length equals 15 residues. Per the germline V gene, CDR1 is LGHDT and CDR2 is YNNKEL (reference sequence). The CDR3 DNA sequence: TGTGCCAGCAGCCAAGAGCAGGGGCCCTACTATGGCTACACCTTC. Translated, it gives CASSQEQGPYYGYTF.

This clone was seen ten or more times. This chain uses TRBV30 with TRBJ1-5, with D possibly being TRBD1 (5 bases). The germline gives CDR1 GTSNPN, CDR2 SVGIG (reference sequence). Trimming cost V 1 base and J 5 bases, with 15 bases left between them. The CDR3 is made up of 15 amino acids. For the CDR3, the DNA is TGTGCCTGGAGTGCATCGGGGGTCTCTCATCAGCCCCAGCATTTT. Residues: CAWSASGVSHQPQHF.

This clone occurred once. V and J are TRBV5-1 and TRBJ1-1; TRBD1 matches 9 bases. The CDR3 consists of 14 residues. With 0 bases clipped from V and 11 bases from J, the junction kept 8 bases outside the gene matches. Per germline, CDR1 SGHRS and CDR2 YFSETQ. CDR3 loop: CASSLDERDREAFF. As DNA, the CDR3 is TGCGCCAGCAGCTTGGATGAAAGGGACAGGGAGGCTTTCTTT.

The chain combines TRBV9 with TRBJ2-1; 11 nucleotides align to TRBD2. Germline CDR1 is SGDLS and CDR2 is YYNGEE. V shed 0 bases and J 7 bases; nucleotides not matched to a gene: 3. This CDR3 comprises 15 residues. In nucleotides, the CDR3 is TGTGCCAGCAGCGTAGAGGCTAGCGGGAGGAATGAGCAGTTCTTC. Encoded protein: CASSVEASGRNEQFF.

This clone was recorded once. This chain links TRBV3-1 (or the pseudogene TRBV3-2) with TRBJ2-3; possible D gene TRBD1, 5 bases. The CDR3 runs to 13 residues. V lost 5 bases and J 5 bases, leaving 11 bases between the germline ends. Germline values: CDR1 LGHDT, CDR2 YNNKEL (reference sequence). CDR3 in amino acids: CASSYQGRDTQYF. CDR3 bases: TGTGCCAGCAGCTATCAGGGAAGAGATACGCAGTATTTT.

This clone was counted between two and nine times. V is TRBV7-9 and J is TRBJ1-2; D gene uncertain. CDR1 is SEHNR and CDR2 is FQNEAQ in the germline V gene (reference sequence). The CDR3 contains 12 residues. Trimming took 1 base from V and 4 from J, leaving 4 bases between them. Here the CDR3 DNA reads TGTGCCAGCAGCTTAGGCGGCTATGGCTACACCTTC. Translation: CASSLGGYGYTF.

CDR3 in DNA: TGTGCCAGTAGTATTGGGACTTTCTACAATGAGCAGTTCTTC. The encoded protein is CASSIGTFYNEQFF. V gene TRBV19 combines with J gene TRBJ2-1; possible D gene TRBD2, 6 bases. Germline V lookup: CDR1 LNHDA, CDR2 SQIVND (reference sequence). Trimming left V 3 bases short and J 3 bases short, with 9 bases between. The CDR3 consists of 14 residues.

This chain uses TRBV14 with TRBJ1-1; no definite D call. The germline V gene encodes CDR1 SGHDN and CDR2 FVKESK. This CDR3 contains 14 residues. V was shortened by 5 bases and J by 4 bases, with 14 bases between the two germline ends. CDR3 nucleotide sequence: TGTGCCAGCAGCTTAGCGGCCCGGGCCACTGAAGCTTTCTTT. It specifies CASSLAARATEAFF.